One and the same sample provided the 14 T cell receptor beta chains below, sequenced in a study of OX40 agonist ivuxolimab in advanced cancers. The repertoire was sequenced with immunoSEQ multiplex PCR; TCRdb's copy has only in-frame clones and lacks some. The sample contains tens of thousands of clones, approximately 86% of which appear only once. Sequences were derived from CD4+ or CD8+ T cells sorted from blood, sampled in a trial of the OX40 agonist ivuxolimab. These receptors all come from an adult with an advanced solid tumor such as melanoma, head and neck, liver or kidney cancer.

This clone ranks as medium-sized. The chain links TRBV28 to TRBJ2-7; D is tentatively TRBD1 or TRBD2 (5 bases each). The ends were cut back, 3 bases at V and 3 bases at J, with 9 bases in the middle. Per germline, CDR1 MDHEN and CDR2 SYDVKM. The CDR3 length is 13 residues. The DNA of the CDR3 is TGTGCCAGCAGTTTGGGACGGAGCTACGAGCAGTACTTC. It translates to CASSLGRSYEQYF. Based on the CDR3 plus reference TRBV28 and TRBJ2-7, the full variable domain is DVKVTQSSRYLVKRTGEKVFLECVQDMDHENMFWYRQDPGLGLRLIYFSYDVKMKEKGDIPEGYSVSREKKERFSLILESASTNQTSMYLCASSLGRSYEQYFGPGTRLTVT.

The chain couples TRBV28 to TRBJ2-7, with TRBD2 matching 9 bases. The trim removed 11 bases at V and 10 bases at J, leaving 12 bases unmatched. Germline CDR1 and CDR2: MDHEN and SYDVKM. The CDR3 contains 12 residues. This CDR3 is CAALASGKVQYF. The CDR3 bases are TGTGCCGCACTGGCTAGCGGGAAAGTACAGTACTTC.

The V and J genes are TRBV14 and TRBJ2-3; the match to TRBD2 covers 13 bases. Germline CDR1 reads SGHDN; CDR2 reads FVKESK. V lost 4 bases, J lost 4 bases, and 2 bases stayed unmatched. The CDR3 has 15 amino acids. CDR3 in DNA: TGTGCCAGCAGCCTAACTAGCGGGAGGGCAGATACGCAGTATTTT. It is translated as CASSLTSGRADTQYF.

This chain links TRBV27 with TRBJ2-1; D is perhaps TRBD1 (6 bases). Germline CDR1 is MNHEY and CDR2 is SMNVEV (reference sequence). There are 15 residues in the CDR3. V was trimmed by 6 bases and J by 4 bases, leaving 16 bases between them. The CDR3 reads CASSLNAGAYNEQFF. Written as DNA, the CDR3 is TGTGCCAGCAGCCTTAATGCAGGGGCTTACAATGAGCAGTTCTTC.

V and J are TRBV27 and TRBJ2-3; D ambiguous. Per the germline V gene, CDR1 is MNHEY and CDR2 is SMNVEV (reference sequence). The CDR3 has 15 residues. Trimming left V 5 bases short and J 1 base short, with 13 bases between. The CDR3 DNA reads as TGTGCCAGCAGTCACTCAAGCGCGGGCACAGATACGCAGTATTTT. Translating it yields CASSHSSAGTDTQYF.

The V call is TRBV28, the J call TRBJ1-1; tentatively, D is TRBD1 (5 bases). This CDR3 is built from 14 residues. V lost 4 bases to trimming and J lost 0 bases, with 9 bases between them. In germline, CDR1 is MDHEN, CDR2 SYDVKM. Here the CDR3 reads CASSSGHMNTEAFF. The CDR3 DNA reads as TGTGCCAGCAGTTCAGGGCACATGAACACTGAAGCTTTCTTT.

The chain has TRBV5-6 and TRBJ2-1; the match to TRBD1 covers 11 bases. CDR1 and CDR2 from the germline V gene are SGHDT and YYEEEE. CDR3 size: 16 residues. V dropped 1 base and J dropped 7; count of bases not matched to a gene: 7. The CDR3 region has the DNA TGTGCCAGCAGCTTGCCCGGGACAGGGGGGAGGAATGAGCAGTTCTTC. Translation: CASSLPGTGGRNEQFF.

The CDR3 bases are TGTGCCAGCAGCTCCGCCCAATTCGAAGGAAACACCATATATTTT. This gives the protein CASSSAQFEGNTIYF. The chain joins TRBV7-8 to TRBJ1-3; D remains unclear. Germline V gene sequence: CDR1 SGHVS, CDR2 FQNEAQ. Trimming took off 4 bases at V and 4 bases at J, with 14 bases between the two ends. The CDR3 consists of 15 residues.

The chain has TRBV19 and TRBJ2-1, with 7 bases identical to TRBD1. Germline V gene sequence: CDR1 LNHDA, CDR2 SQIVND (reference sequence). Trimming removed 7 bases from V and 8 bases from J; junction bases left unmatched: 5. There are 12 residues in the CDR3. In nucleotides, the CDR3 is TGTGCCAGTACCCCAGGGGGTTATGAGCAGTTCTTC. It is translated as CASTPGGYEQFF.

The chain joins TRBV28 to TRBJ2-6; D ambiguous. The ends were cut back, 11 bases at V and 6 bases at J, with 17 bases in the middle. The CDR3 runs 14 residues. Per germline, CDR1 MDHEN and CDR2 SYDVKM. CDR3 coding DNA: TGTGCCTCCTCATCACTGAGCGAGGCCAACGTCCTGACTTTC. Encoded protein: CASSSLSEANVLTF.

The V call is TRBV7-6, the J call TRBJ1-4, with 7 bases aligning to TRBD1. J lost 1 base, V lost 2 bases, and 1 base had no gene match. The germline CDR1 and CDR2 sequences are SGHVS and FNYEAQ. The CDR3 is 15 residues long. CDR3 loop: CASSLRQGTNEKLFF. The CDR3 bases are TGTGCCAGCAGCTTAAGACAGGGAACTAATGAAAAACTGTTTTTT.

The table lists this clone with a few counts. The chain couples TRBV7-9 to TRBJ1-2, with unresolved D. The CDR3 is made up of 14 amino acids. Germline values: CDR1 SEHNR, CDR2 FQNEAQ (reference sequence). The ends were cut back, 3 bases at V and 3 bases at J, with 11 bases in the middle. The DNA for the CDR3 is TGTGCCAGCAGCTTTTCCGGGAGCGACTATGGCTACACCTTC. Encoded protein: CASSFSGSDYGYTF.

This sequence joins TRBV29-1 and TRBJ1-2; D unclear. This CDR3 is built from 12 residues. V lost 5 bases to trimming and J lost 1 base, with 8 bases between them. Germline CDR1 is SQVTM and CDR2 is ANQGSEA. The CDR3 bases are TGCAGCGTTTTGGGCTTTAACTATGGCTACACCTTC. Protein sequence: CSVLGFNYGYTF. The variable domain in full, with the rest retrieved from reference TRBV29-1 and TRBJ1-2, is SAVISQKPSRDICQRGTSLTIQCQVDSQVTMMFWYRQQPGQSLTLIATANQGSEATYESGFVIDKFPISRPNLTFSTLTVSNMSPEDSSIYLCSVLGFNYGYTFGSGTRLTVV.

V is TRBV11-2 and J is TRBJ1-4; 7 bases agree with TRBD1. Germline CDR1 reads SGHAT; CDR2 reads FQNNGV. This CDR3 spans 16 amino acids. The V segment lost 6 bases and the J segment 0 bases; nucleotides outside the gene matches: 7. The CDR3 spells CASRRQGYATNEKLFF. DNA of the CDR3: TGTGCCAGCAGGCGACAGGGCTATGCAACTAATGAAAAACTGTTTTTT.